Following are 14 T cell receptor beta chains from one sample sequenced in a study of CD8 T cells in Susac syndrome. After extraction with the RNeasy kit, roughly 0.5 to 1 ug of the RNA was reverse transcribed using random hexamers. MiXCR, run by TCRdb on the immunoSEQ multiplex PCR reads, gives a single entry per CDR3 protein. The table records roughly 150,000 distinct CDR3 sequences, about 95% of them present only once. The specimen was CD8+ T cells from PBMCs. These TCRs come from a human donor with Susac syndrome.

The gene calls are TRBV3-1 and TRBJ2-7, with D perhaps assigned TRBD1 or TRBD2 (6 bases each). Germline lookup yields CDR1 LGHDT and CDR2 YNNKEL (reference sequence). The V end lost 7 bases, the J end lost 9 bases, and 25 bases lay between the germline ends. The CDR3 is 15 amino acids. Here the CDR3 reads CASTLAQEGEVRQYF. The CDR3 region has the DNA TGTGCCAGCACCCTCGCGCAGGAGGGGGAAGTGCGGCAGTACTTC.

This chain joins TRBV30 and TRBJ2-3, with D tentatively TRBD2 (5 bases). Germline V gene data show CDR1 as GTSNPN and CDR2 as SVGIG (reference sequence). CDR3 length: 14 amino acids. The ends were cut back, 5 bases at V and 8 bases at J, with 20 bases in the middle. The CDR3 here is CAWALPSLGGTQYF. CDR3 nucleotide sequence: TGTGCCTGGGCCCTCCCATCCCTAGGAGGTACGCAGTATTTT.

The rearrangement uses TRBV9 and TRBJ2-3; D possibly corresponds to TRBD2 (6 bases). Germline CDR1 reads SGDLS; CDR2 reads YYNGEE. The length of the CDR3 is 17 residues. The V end was cut by 0 bases, the J end by 0 bases, with 14 bases between. The CDR3 region is CASSVGGGSSSTDTQYF. For the CDR3, the DNA is TGTGCCAGCAGCGTAGGCGGAGGGAGTTCTAGCACAGATACGCAGTATTTT.

This clonotype was detected only once. The V and J genes are TRBV15 and TRBJ1-3; D possibly corresponds to TRBD1 (5 bases). Germline V CDR1 and CDR2: LNHNV, YYDKDF (reference sequence). CDR3 length equals 23 residues. V lost 0 bases and J 0 bases, leaving 30 bases between the germline ends. CDR3 DNA sequence: TGTGCCACCAGCAGAGATTCTGGGGCAGCACCCTTCTTCAACTATTTCTCTGGAAACACCATATATTTT. This gives the protein CATSRDSGAAPFFNYFSGNTIYF. Drawing the rest from reference TRBV15 and TRBJ1-3, the complete variable domain is DAMVIQNPRYQVTQFGKPVTLSCSQTLNHNVMYWYQQKSSQAPKLLFHYYDKDFNNEADTPDNFQSRRPNTSFCFLDIRSPGLGDTAMYLCATSRDSGAAPFFNYFSGNTIYFGEGSWLTVV.

Comments on this clonotype: Sequence at one end of the junction differs from germline and may be a read error. This rearrangement joins TRBV12-3 or TRBV12-4 to TRBJ2-7; D is unclear. The CDR3 runs 11 residues. The CDR3 spells CASSSNGDSDF. In nucleotides, the CDR3 is TGTGCCAGCAGTAGTAACGGCGACTCGGACTTC.

CDR3 residues: CASSQGGSGRGDGEQYF. CDR3 in DNA: TGCGCCAGCAGCCAAGGGGGGTCGGGAAGGGGGGACGGCGAGCAGTACTTC. J is TRBJ2-7 and V is TRBV4-1; D could derive from TRBD1 or TRBD2 (6 bases each). Between the trimmed V and J ends, which lost 1 base and 6 bases, there was a span of 22 bases. Per germline, CDR1 MGHRA and CDR2 YSYEKL. This CDR3 contains 17 residues.

This clonotype was seen a few times. This chain uses TRBV6-5 with TRBJ1-5; D not certain. The V end was cut by 4 bases, the J end by 3 bases, with 7 bases between. The CDR3 runs 13 residues. CDR1 is MNHEY, CDR2 SVGAGI, per germline. The CDR3 sequence: CASSFAANQPQHF. CDR3 DNA sequence: TGTGCCAGCAGTTTTGCTGCCAATCAGCCCCAGCATTTT.

This sequence joins TRBV28 and TRBJ2-7; 9 bases map to TRBD1. Germline CDR1 MDHEN, CDR2 SYDVKM. V trimming: 5 bases; J trimming: 6 bases; junction bases outside the gene matches: 8. The CDR3 has 14 amino acids. The CDR3 loop is CASSPAGTGREQYF. CDR3 nucleotide sequence: TGTGCCAGCAGTCCCGCCGGGACAGGGCGCGAGCAGTACTTC.

This rearrangement joins TRBV7-2 to TRBJ2-1, with 8 bases identical to TRBD1. In germline, CDR1 is SGHTA, CDR2 FQGNSA. After removal of 5 bases from V and 4 bases from J, the junction contained 7 bases not matched to a gene. The CDR3 is 15 amino acids. CDR3 region: CASSHGTGPYNEQFF. CDR3 DNA: TGTGCCAGCAGCCATGGGACAGGACCATACAATGAGCAGTTCTTC.

This clonotype is a singleton in its sample. The genes are TRBV14 and TRBJ2-2; D is unclear. In germline, CDR1 is SGHDN, CDR2 FVKESK. This CDR3 is built from 11 residues. Trimming removed 0 bases at V and 9 bases at J, with 2 bases between. The CDR3 sequence: CASSQDWELFF. The CDR3 bases are TGTGCCAGCAGCCAAGACTGGGAGCTGTTTTTT.

The chain uses TRBV29-1 and TRBJ2-1; 11 positions agree with TRBD2. Germline CDR1 is SQVTM and CDR2 is ANQGSEA. The CDR3 covers 17 residues. Losses at the gene ends were 6 bases for V and 3 bases for J; bases not matched to a gene: 13. The CDR3 coding sequence is TGCAGCGTCCTACCGGGACTAGCGGAGGACAACTACAATGAGCAGTTCTTC. It translates to CSVLPGLAEDNYNEQFF.

The V call is TRBV9, the J call TRBJ2-3; D not certain. The CDR3 sequence is 14 residues long. Trimming took 0 bases from V and 2 from J, leaving 7 bases between them. CDR1 SGDLS and CDR2 YYNGEE come from the germline V gene. Here the CDR3 DNA reads TGTGCCAGCAGCGTAGCCGATTCCACAGATACGCAGTATTTT. This codes for CASSVADSTDTQYF.

The chain has TRBV7-9 and TRBJ2-1; D might be TRBD2 (6 bases). With 3 bases removed from V and 8 bases from J, the gap between germline ends came to 17 bases. CDR3 length: 15 amino acids. Germline V CDR1 and CDR2: SEHNR, FQNEAQ (reference sequence). DNA of the CDR3: TGTGCCAGCAGCTTTCCGGGACTGAGAGAAGATGAGCAGTTCTTC. Its protein product is CASSFPGLREDEQFF. The full variable domain, completed using reference TRBV7-9 and TRBJ2-1, is DTGVSQNPRHKITKRGQNVTFRCDPISEHNRLYWYRQTLGQGPEFLTYFQNEAQLEKSRLLSDRFSAERPKGSFSTLEIQRTEQGDSAMYLCASSFPGLREDEQFFGPGTRLTVL.

The chain is built from TRBV13 and TRBJ2-1; 8 nucleotides agree with TRBD2. Per the germline V gene, CDR1 is PRHDT and CDR2 is FYEKMQ (reference sequence). The ends lost 5 bases at V and 7 bases at J; junction bases unmatched: 13. This CDR3 spans 16 amino acids. The CDR3 loop is CASSPISTSGANEQFF. DNA for the CDR3: TGTGCCAGCAGCCCCATTAGCACTAGCGGTGCGAATGAGCAGTTCTTC.